This T cell receptor beta chain was observed in a study of T-cell memory formation after mild COVID-19. One entry per CDR3 protein, called by TCRdb with MiXCR from the 5' RACE reads. Among about 140,000 distinct CDR3 sequences listed, approximately 15% were seen once. V was clipped by 4 bases and J by 4 bases; unmatched bases: 8. The CDR3 totals 15 residues. Germline V gene sequence: CDR1 SGHKS, CDR2 YYEKEE (reference sequence). In this sample, this clonotype turned up once. Its target is unknown. General study results and limits: Proof of SARS-CoV-2 specificity was absent for the second-wave clones that crested on day 37. Clones shrinking from day 15 to 85 showed even CD4/CD8 mixes; later expanders tilted CD4+.

Sequencing was carried out using PBMCs or a T cell subset sorted from them (not recorded which). The TCR sequence derives from an adult woman who had mild COVID-19 (a few samples of this study predate the infection). Cell type and time point are not known. This chain uses TRBV5-5 with TRBJ2-3; the match to TRBD1 covers 8 bases. In DNA form, the CDR3 reads TGTGCCAGCAGCCTACGGACAGGGTTACCAGATACGCAGTATTTT. Its translation: CASSLRTGLPDTQYF. Full variable domain (rest looked up from reference TRBV5-5 and TRBJ2-3): DAGVTQSPTHLIKTRGQQVTLRCSPISGHKSVSWYQQVLGQGPQFIFQYYEKEERGRGNFPDRFSARQFPNYSSELNVNALLLGDSALYLCASSLRTGLPDTQYFGPGTRLTVL.